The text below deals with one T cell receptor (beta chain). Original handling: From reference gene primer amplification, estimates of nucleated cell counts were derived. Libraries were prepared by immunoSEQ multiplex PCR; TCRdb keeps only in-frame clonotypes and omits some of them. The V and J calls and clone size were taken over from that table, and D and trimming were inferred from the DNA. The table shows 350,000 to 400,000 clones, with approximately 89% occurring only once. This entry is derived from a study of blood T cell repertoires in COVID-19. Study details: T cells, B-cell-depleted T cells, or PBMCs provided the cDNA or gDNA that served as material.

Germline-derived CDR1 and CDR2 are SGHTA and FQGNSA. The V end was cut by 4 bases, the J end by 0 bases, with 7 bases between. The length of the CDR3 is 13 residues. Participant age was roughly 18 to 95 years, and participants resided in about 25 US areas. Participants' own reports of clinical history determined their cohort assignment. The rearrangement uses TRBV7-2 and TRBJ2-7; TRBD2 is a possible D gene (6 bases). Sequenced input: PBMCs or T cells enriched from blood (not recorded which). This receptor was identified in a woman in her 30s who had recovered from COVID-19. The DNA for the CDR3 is TGTGCCAGCAGCTCCGGGGGCTCCTACGAGCAGTACTTC. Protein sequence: CASSSGGSYEQYF.